The 9 T cell receptor beta chains presented below share a single source sample, sequenced in a study of CD8 T cells in Susac syndrome. A quantity of about 0.5 to 1 ug RNA underwent reverse transcription using random hexamers. TCRdb re-derived calls from the immunoSEQ multiplex PCR reads in MiXCR, one entry per CDR3 protein. Seen here are more than 100,000 distinct CDR3 sequences, nearly 95% observed once, and the top ten hold around 0.12%. The sample comprised CD4+ T cells from PBMCs. Every receptor here comes from a human donor in good health.

The chain couples TRBV29-1 to TRBJ2-3; D unresolved. The CDR3 runs to 17 residues. Trimming took off 4 bases at V and 4 bases at J, with 24 bases between the two ends. Germline V lookup: CDR1 SQVTM, CDR2 ANQGSEA. The CDR3 coding sequence is TGCAGCGTTGTCAAAGGGATACCTACTACGGGCGCAGATACGCAGTATTTT. It specifies CSVVKGIPTTGADTQYF.

The gene calls are TRBV18 and TRBJ1-5; 9 nucleotides agree with TRBD1. Germline V gene data show CDR1 as KGHSH and CDR2 as LQKENI. CDR3 length: 15 amino acids. V lost 6 bases to trimming and J lost 7 bases; unmatched junction nucleotides: 10. The CDR3 protein is CASSPIGTGQQPQHF. The CDR3 bases are TGTGCCAGCTCCCCAATAGGGACAGGGCAGCAGCCCCAGCATTTT.

This sequence joins TRBV2 and TRBJ2-3, with TRBD1 matching 8 bases. The CDR3 extends over 13 amino acids. Germline CDR1 SNHLY, CDR2 FYNNEI. Trimming at V came to 11 bases and at J to 0 bases, leaving 4 bases not matched to a gene. CDR3 nucleotide sequence: TGTGCCGACCGGACAGGGAGCACAGATACGCAGTATTTT. Its translation is CADRTGSTDTQYF.

A few counts support this clonotype. The rearrangement uses TRBV7-9 and TRBJ2-7, with no clear D. Germline V lookup: CDR1 SEHNR, CDR2 FQNEAQ (reference sequence). Deletions cut 5 bases from V and 3 bases from J, with 17 bases between. This CDR3 contains 15 residues. The CDR3 sequence: CASSGSVGLGYEQYF. The DNA for the CDR3 is TGTGCCAGCAGCGGATCGGTAGGCCTTGGCTACGAGCAGTACTTC. Using reference TRBV7-9 and TRBJ2-7 for the parts outside the CDR3, the full variable domain is DTGVSQNPRHKITKRGQNVTFRCDPISEHNRLYWYRQTLGQGPEFLTYFQNEAQLEKSRLLSDRFSAERPKGSFSTLEIQRTEQGDSAMYLCASSGSVGLGYEQYFGPGTRLTVT.

The V call is TRBV9, the J call TRBJ2-7; D is ambiguous. The length of the CDR3 is 14 residues. Trimming cost V 4 bases and J 5 bases, with 16 bases left between them. Germline-derived CDR1 and CDR2 are SGDLS and YYNGEE. The CDR3 protein is CASSPRYPSNEQYF. CDR3 DNA: TGTGCCAGCAGCCCTCGGTACCCATCCAACGAGCAGTACTTC. Full variable domain (rest looked up from reference TRBV9 and TRBJ2-7): DSGVTQTPKHLITATGQRVTLRCSPRSGDLSVYWYQQSLDQGLQFLIQYYNGEERAKGNILERFSAQQFPDLHSELNLSSLELGDSALYFCASSPRYPSNEQYFGPGTRLTVT.

This clonotype has only a few counts. Mismatch with germline at one junction end may stem from a read error. The chain joins TRBV29-1 to TRBJ2-1; possible D gene TRBD2, 5 bases. Germline loops: CDR1 SQVTM, CDR2 ANQGSEA. The CDR3 is 11 amino acids. Here the CDR3 DNA reads TGCAGCGTTGATTCGGGAAACCTCCTACGGTTC. Translation gives CSVDSGNLLRF.

The chain employs TRBV5-1 and TRBJ2-7, with no clear D. Trimming removed 0 bases from V and 1 base from J, with 17 bases in between. CDR1 is SGHRS, CDR2 YFSETQ, per germline. The CDR3 sequence is 17 residues long. The CDR3 sequence: CASSLDPRADHSYEQYF. CDR3 DNA sequence: TGCGCCAGCAGCTTGGATCCTAGGGCAGACCATTCCTACGAGCAGTACTTC.

J is TRBJ1-5 and V is TRBV20-1, with 8 positions matching TRBD1. The CDR3 is made up of 17 amino acids. Germline V gene data show CDR1 as DFQATT and CDR2 as SNEGSKA (reference sequence). Trimming took 3 bases from V and 2 from J; bases not matched to a gene: 12. CDR3 in amino acids: CSASPIRQGFGNQPQHF. For the CDR3, the DNA is TGCAGTGCTAGTCCCATCCGACAGGGGTTCGGCAATCAGCCCCAGCATTTT.

V is TRBV29-1 and J is TRBJ2-1; 13 bases line up with TRBD2. Germline V gene data show CDR1 as SQVTM and CDR2 as ANQGSEA. Trimming removed 4 bases from V and 9 bases from J; junction bases left unmatched: 6. The CDR3 contains 14 residues. The CDR3 loop reads CSVGGTSGKSEQFF. The CDR3, as DNA: TGCAGCGTTGGGGGGACTAGCGGGAAGAGTGAGCAGTTCTTC.